These 21 T cell receptor beta chains were sequenced from one sample in a study of OX40 agonist ivuxolimab in advanced cancers. TCRdb's table, derived via immunoSEQ multiplex PCR, lists solely in-frame clones and lacks some. The sample yields around 62,000 clones, about nine tenths seen once. The sequences come from CD4+ or CD8+ T cells sorted from blood, collected in a trial of the OX40 agonist ivuxolimab. Receptors originate from an adult with an advanced solid tumor such as melanoma, head and neck, liver or kidney cancer.

The J gene is TRBJ2-7, the V gene TRBV18; no reliable D call. V lost 0 bases to trimming and J lost 3 bases, with 6 bases between them. CDR3 length: 13 amino acids. Looked up from germline, CDR1 is KGHSH and CDR2 is LQKENI. This CDR3 reads CASSPPGNYEQYF. Written as DNA, the CDR3 is TGTGCCAGCTCACCACCGGGCAACTACGAGCAGTACTTC.

CDR3 coding DNA: TGCAGCGTTGAATTGTCAGGTAACACTGAAGCTTTCTTT. Translating it yields CSVELSGNTEAFF. The V gene is TRBV29-1, the J gene TRBJ1-1; D gene ambiguous. Germline V gene lookup returns CDR1 SQVTM and CDR2 ANQGSEA. The CDR3 is made up of 13 amino acids. The V end lost 2 bases, the J end lost 2 bases, and 9 bases lay between the germline ends.

This clone was observed a single time. The CDR3 DNA reads as TGTGCCAGCGAGACGGGGGGACCCTACAATGAGCAGTTCTTC. Protein sequence: CASETGGPYNEQFF. This chain links TRBV6-1 with TRBJ2-1, with 7 bases matching TRBD2. The germline V gene has CDR1 MNHNS and CDR2 SASEGT. There are 14 residues in the CDR3. Germline trimming cut 8 bases from V and 2 bases from J; bases unmatched to any gene: 6.

V is TRBV5-6 and J is TRBJ2-5; possible D gene TRBD1, 5 bases. CDR1 and CDR2 (germline): SGHDT, YYEEEE. Trimming removed 0 bases from V and 5 bases from J, with 17 bases in between. The CDR3 is made up of 16 amino acids. The CDR3 sequence is CASSLAEQTYRETQYF. CDR3 nucleotide sequence: TGTGCCAGCAGCTTGGCCGAGCAGACCTACAGGGAGACCCAGTACTTC.

The chain links TRBV7-9 to TRBJ1-1, with 10 positions matching TRBD1. Germline V lookup: CDR1 SEHNR, CDR2 FQNEAQ (reference sequence). The ends lost 5 bases at V and 5 bases at J; junction bases unmatched: 8. This CDR3 spans 15 amino acids. CDR3 sequence (DNA): TGTGCCAGCAGCCTGGGGACAGGGGCCTTTACTGAAGCTTTCTTT. Translated: CASSLGTGAFTEAFF.

The chain links TRBV28 to TRBJ1-1; no clear D gene. The CDR3 contains 14 residues. The V end was cut by 6 bases, the J end by 0 bases, with 11 bases between. CDR1 is MDHEN and CDR2 is SYDVKM in the germline V gene. The CDR3 loop is CASRYDGLNTEAFF. DNA of the CDR3: TGTGCCAGCAGGTACGACGGATTGAACACTGAAGCTTTCTTT.

V and J are TRBV7-2 and TRBJ1-2; 9 nucleotides align to TRBD1. J gave up 4 bases and V 1 base, and 1 base lay outside the gene matches. CDR3 size: 14 residues. Looked up from germline, CDR1 is SGHTA and CDR2 is FQGNSA. The CDR3 bases are TGTGCCAGCAGCTTAGGACAGGGGGGCTATGGCTACACCTTC. Its translation is CASSLGQGGYGYTF.

The J gene is TRBJ2-3, the V gene TRBV18; the D is unclear. The V and J ends lost 0 bases and 0 bases respectively, with 7 bases between them. The CDR3 loop spans 15 amino acids. The V gene's germline CDR1 is KGHSH and CDR2 LQKENI. The CDR3 DNA sequence: TGTGCCAGCTCACCACCGAAGAGAAGCACAGATACGCAGTATTTT. Residues: CASSPPKRSTDTQYF. The full variable domain, in which reference TRBV18 and TRBJ2-3 provide the parts outside the CDR3, is NAGVMQNPRHLVRRRGQEARLRCSPMKGHSHVYWYRQLPEEGLKFMVYLQKENIIDESGMPKERFSAEFPKEGPSILRIQQVVRGDSAAYFCASSPPKRSTDTQYFGPGTRLTVL.

The V call is TRBV7-2, the J call TRBJ1-6; D is uncertain. The CDR3 covers 14 residues. Germline lookup yields CDR1 SGHTA and CDR2 FQGNSA. V was pared by 1 base and J by 7 bases, with 8 bases between. CDR3 bases: TGTGCCAGCAGCTTAGAGGCCAGCAATTCACCCCTCCACTTT. Translated, it gives CASSLEASNSPLHF.

This clone was counted only a few times. This chain uses TRBV6-4 with TRBJ2-1, with 14 positions matching TRBD2. V was pared by 3 bases and J by 7 bases, with 5 bases of the junction left unmatched. Looked up from germline, CDR1 is MRHNA and CDR2 is SNTAGT. The CDR3 is 16 residues long. The CDR3 DNA sequence: TGTGCCAGCAGTGAGGGACTAGCGGGGGCTGGGAATGAGCAGTTCTTC. Translating it yields CASSEGLAGAGNEQFF.

This clone was recorded once. V gene TRBV5-1 combines with J gene TRBJ2-1, with 12 positions matching TRBD2. The ends lost 2 bases at V and 6 bases at J; junction bases unmatched: 3. The CDR3 runs to 15 residues. Germline CDR1 and CDR2: SGHRS and YFSETQ. In nucleotides, the CDR3 is TGCGCCAGCAGCTTCGGACTAGCGGGGCCCAATGAGCAGTTCTTC. Encoded protein: CASSFGLAGPNEQFF.

The genes are TRBV21-1 and TRBJ1-2. TRBV21-1 is deemed a pseudogene. The CDR3 is 15 amino acids. The CDR3 here is CASSKCGREEGGYTF. For the CDR3, the DNA is TGTGCCAGCAGCAAATGCGGCCGGGAAGAAGGTGGCTACACCTTC.

V gene TRBV18 combines with J gene TRBJ2-7; weak D call: TRBD1 (6 bases). V was clipped by 6 bases and J by 6 bases, with 15 bases between them. CDR1 and CDR2 (germline): KGHSH, LQKENI. CDR3 length equals 13 residues. The CDR3 DNA is TGTGCCAGCTCCCCAAAACAGGGTGCCGAGCAGTACTTC. Translation gives CASSPKQGAEQYF. Full variable domain (outside the CDR3, taken from reference TRBV18 and TRBJ2-7): NAGVMQNPRHLVRRRGQEARLRCSPMKGHSHVYWYRQLPEEGLKFMVYLQKENIIDESGMPKERFSAEFPKEGPSILRIQQVVRGDSAAYFCASSPKQGAEQYFGPGTRLTVT.

The chain carries TRBV10-3 and TRBJ1-2, with a possible D match to TRBD1 (6 bases). Germline V gene sequence: CDR1 ENHRY, CDR2 SYGVKD. V lost 7 bases, J lost 3 bases, and 9 bases lay in between. The CDR3 runs 12 residues. CDR3: CAIKGGDYGYTF. The DNA for the CDR3 is TGTGCCATCAAGGGGGGGGACTATGGCTACACCTTC.

In this sample, this clone turned up once. This sequence joins TRBV29-1 and TRBJ1-1; D remains unclear. V lost 8 bases to trimming and J lost 0 bases, with 19 bases between them. CDR1 is SQVTM and CDR2 is ANQGSEA in the germline V gene. This CDR3 region has 15 residues. DNA for the CDR3: TGCAGCATCCAAGCCGTCCGGGGATTGAACACTGAAGCTTTCTTT. Its translation is CSIQAVRGLNTEAFF. The full variable domain, completed using reference TRBV29-1 and TRBJ1-1, is SAVISQKPSRDICQRGTSLTIQCQVDSQVTMMFWYRQQPGQSLTLIATANQGSEATYESGFVIDKFPISRPNLTFSTLTVSNMSPEDSSIYLCSIQAVRGLNTEAFFGQGTRLTVV.

The chain has TRBV7-8 and TRBJ1-5; no reliable D call. The CDR3 consists of 15 residues. Germline V lookup: CDR1 SGHVS, CDR2 FQNEAQ. Trimming took off 2 bases at V and 2 bases at J, with 10 bases between the two ends. The CDR3, as DNA: TGTGCCAGCAGCTTACGAGACGTAGGCAATCAGCCCCAGCATTTT. It encodes CASSLRDVGNQPQHF.

CDR3 amino acids: CASFRQGFTDTQYF. The DNA for the CDR3 is TGTGCCAGCTTTCGCCAGGGCTTCACAGATACGCAGTATTTT. V usage is TRBV6-1 and J usage is TRBJ2-3, with TRBD1 as a possible D gene (5 bases). The germline V and J ends were trimmed by 8 bases and 2 bases, with 14 bases remaining between them. The length of the CDR3 is 14 residues. The germline gives CDR1 MNHNS, CDR2 SASEGT.

The V call is TRBV19, the J call TRBJ1-4, with D maybe TRBD1 (5 bases). This CDR3 has 18 residues. V was cut by 7 bases and J by 0 bases, with 21 bases left in between. Germline loops: CDR1 LNHDA, CDR2 SQIVND (reference sequence). CDR3 amino acids: CASKKRVAGPATNEKLFF. CDR3 nucleotide sequence: TGTGCCAGTAAAAAGCGGGTGGCAGGGCCGGCAACTAATGAAAAACTGTTTTTT.

This clone appeared once. The chain links TRBV11-2 to TRBJ1-2; 9 bases are shared with TRBD1. Per germline, CDR1 SGHAT and CDR2 FQNNGV. The CDR3 spans 15 residues. Trimming removed 5 bases from V and 4 bases from J; junction bases left unmatched: 8. For the CDR3, the DNA is TGTGCCAGCAGCCCCCGGGACAGGGATGGCTATGGCTACACCTTC. Translating gives CASSPRDRDGYGYTF.

This chain connects TRBV21-1 to TRBJ1-5. TRBV21-1 is classified as a pseudogene. The CDR3 has 15 residues. DNA of the CDR3: TGTGCCAGTCGATTCAGGGCGCGGGGCAATCAGCCCCAGCATTTT. Encoded protein: CASRFRARGNQPQHF.

The chain employs TRBV7-8 and TRBJ2-7; D is uncertain. Germline assignment: CDR1 SGHVS and CDR2 FQNEAQ. The CDR3 has 11 residues. V was clipped by 5 bases and J by 5 bases, with 7 bases between them. The CDR3 coding sequence is TGTGCCAGCAGCCCTAACAACGAGCAGTACTTC. Translation gives CASSPNNEQYF.